This T cell receptor (beta chain) came from a study of CD8+CD57+ T cells in acquired aplastic anemia. At the level of the study: Isolated CD4+ and CD8+ cells, once sorted, yielded DNA averaging roughly 3 ug. Study results and limitations: Common to patients and controls were twenty-nine CD8+ CDR3 sequences. Patients versus controls showed no significant CD8+ Simpson's diversity difference.

The sequenced patients had an expansion of CD8+CD57+ cells seen by flow cytometry. Severe acquired aplastic anemia was the diagnosis recorded for all patients. Concerning this clonotype itself: Its antigen is still unknown.

Genomic DNA, serving as template, underwent TCR beta VDJ and CDR3 profiling. From the reads, TCRdb called clonotypes with MiXCR, one entry per CDR3 protein. The sample has more than 150,000 distinct CDR3 sequences, just under 50% seen once. The germline CDR1 and CDR2 sequences are DFQATT and SNEGSKA (reference sequence). The CDR3 contains 15 residues. The junction had 4 bases not matched to a gene; V was cut back by 0 bases and J by 3 bases. The clonotype comes from a human donor with aplastic anemia. V gene TRBV20-1 combines with J gene TRBJ2-5, with 10 positions matching TRBD2. Sequencing used sorted CD4+, CD8+, or CD8+CD57+ T cells (not recorded which) from PBMCs. The CDR3 DNA follows: TGCAGTGCTAGAGATCAGAGCGGGAGGGAAGAGACCCAGTACTTC. Translation: CSARDQSGREETQYF.